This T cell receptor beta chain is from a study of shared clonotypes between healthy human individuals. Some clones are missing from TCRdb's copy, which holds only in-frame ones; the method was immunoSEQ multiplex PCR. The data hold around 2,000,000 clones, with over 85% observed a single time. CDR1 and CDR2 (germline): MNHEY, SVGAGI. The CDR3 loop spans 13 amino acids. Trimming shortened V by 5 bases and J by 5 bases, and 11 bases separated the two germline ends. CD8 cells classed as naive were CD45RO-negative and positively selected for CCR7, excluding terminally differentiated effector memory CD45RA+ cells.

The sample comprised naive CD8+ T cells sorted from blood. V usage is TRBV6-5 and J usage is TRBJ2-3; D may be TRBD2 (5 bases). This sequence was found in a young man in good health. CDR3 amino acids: CASSNGVEDTQYF. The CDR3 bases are TGTGCCAGCAGTAACGGGGTCGAAGATACGCAGTATTTT.